The sequence of this T cell receptor beta chain was determined in a study of response to subunit inactivated influenza vaccine. Germline CDR1 MNHEY, CDR2 SVGEGT. This CDR3 is 14 amino acids long. The V gene lost 8 bases and the J gene lost 5 bases, with 19 bases spanning the gap. TCRdb called the RT-PCR reads again in MiXCR, with one record for every CDR3 protein. The table includes 500,000 to 550,000 distinct CDR3 sequences, less than 25% detected once. Separately, the same data were catalogued under a study of T cells expressing NK-cell markers. That report adds: Beta-chain TCR cDNA was generated via 5'RACE template switching with UMIs. Sorting in several experiments was restricted by an anti-gamma-delta TCR antibody to alpha-beta TCR T cells. Of CD8+ T cells, about 1.0-7.5% belonged to dominant NKG2C+ clonotypes in roughly 6 donors.

The genes are TRBV6-2 or TRBV6-3 and TRBJ2-7; D call uncertain. The sequence was collected from a man aged 50 or older who received an inactivated influenza vaccine. Sample: CD4+ T cells sorted from PBMCs, taken 12 days after vaccination. CDR3 protein: CASFPPRPVDEQYF. As DNA, the CDR3 is TGTGCCAGCTTTCCCCCCAGGCCTGTTGACGAGCAGTACTTC.